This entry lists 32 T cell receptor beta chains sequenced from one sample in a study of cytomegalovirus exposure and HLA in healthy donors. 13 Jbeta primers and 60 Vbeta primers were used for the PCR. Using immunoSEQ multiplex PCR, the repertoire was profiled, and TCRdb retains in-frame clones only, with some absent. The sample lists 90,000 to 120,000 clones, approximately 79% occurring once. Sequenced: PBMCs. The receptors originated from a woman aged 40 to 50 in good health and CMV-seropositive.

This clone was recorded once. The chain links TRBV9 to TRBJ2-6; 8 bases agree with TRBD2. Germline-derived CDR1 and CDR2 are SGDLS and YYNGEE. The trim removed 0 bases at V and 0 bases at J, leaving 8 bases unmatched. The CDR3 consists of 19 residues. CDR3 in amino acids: CASSVGIGAGASGANVLTF. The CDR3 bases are TGTGCCAGCAGCGTAGGGATAGGAGCGGGGGCCTCTGGGGCCAACGTCCTGACTTTC.

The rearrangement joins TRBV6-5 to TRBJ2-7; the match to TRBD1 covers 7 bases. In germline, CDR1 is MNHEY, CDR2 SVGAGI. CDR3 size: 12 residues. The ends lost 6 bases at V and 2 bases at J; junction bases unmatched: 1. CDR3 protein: CASRGTAYEQYF. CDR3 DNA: TGTGCCAGCAGGGGGACAGCCTACGAGCAGTACTTC.

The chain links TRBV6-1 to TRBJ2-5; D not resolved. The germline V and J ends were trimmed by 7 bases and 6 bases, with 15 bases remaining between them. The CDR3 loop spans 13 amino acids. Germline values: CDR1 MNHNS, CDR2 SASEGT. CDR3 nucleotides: TGTGCCAGCACTAACGCAGACACACAGACCCAGTACTTC. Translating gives CASTNADTQTQYF.

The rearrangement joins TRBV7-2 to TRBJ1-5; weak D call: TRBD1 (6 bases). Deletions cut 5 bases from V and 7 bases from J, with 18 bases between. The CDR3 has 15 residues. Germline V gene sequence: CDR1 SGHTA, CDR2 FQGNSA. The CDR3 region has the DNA TGTGCCAGCAGCCCGTGGACAGTTAGAGGACAGCCCCAGCATTTT. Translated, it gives CASSPWTVRGQPQHF.

CDR3 sequence reads: CAWAKTTGLRYEQYF. The CDR3 DNA follows: TGTGCCTGGGCCAAAACAACAGGGTTGCGCTACGAGCAGTACTTC. V usage is TRBV30 and J usage is TRBJ2-7; maybe TRBD1 (6 bases). V was clipped by 5 bases and J by 3 bases, with 20 bases between them. The CDR3 extends over 15 amino acids. CDR1 is GTSNPN and CDR2 is SVGIG in the germline V gene (reference sequence).

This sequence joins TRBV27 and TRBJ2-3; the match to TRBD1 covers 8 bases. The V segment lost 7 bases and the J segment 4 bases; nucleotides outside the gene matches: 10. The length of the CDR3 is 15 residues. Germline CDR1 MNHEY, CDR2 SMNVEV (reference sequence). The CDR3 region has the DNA TGTGCCAGCACTCGGACAGGGTTTGTTTCAGATACGCAGTATTTT. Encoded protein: CASTRTGFVSDTQYF.

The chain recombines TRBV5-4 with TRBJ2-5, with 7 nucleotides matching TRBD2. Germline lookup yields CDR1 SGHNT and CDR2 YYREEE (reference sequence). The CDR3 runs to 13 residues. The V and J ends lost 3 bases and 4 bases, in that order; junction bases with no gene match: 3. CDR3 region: CASSSRGGETQYF. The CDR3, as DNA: TGTGCCAGCAGCTCTCGCGGGGGAGAGACCCAGTACTTC.

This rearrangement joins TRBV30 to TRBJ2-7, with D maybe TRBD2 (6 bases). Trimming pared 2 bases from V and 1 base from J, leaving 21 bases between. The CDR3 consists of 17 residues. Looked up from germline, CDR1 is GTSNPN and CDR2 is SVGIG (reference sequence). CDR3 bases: TGTGCCTGGAGTCCCCACCCAACGGGGACTCTTTCCTACGAGCAGTACTTC. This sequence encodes CAWSPHPTGTLSYEQYF.

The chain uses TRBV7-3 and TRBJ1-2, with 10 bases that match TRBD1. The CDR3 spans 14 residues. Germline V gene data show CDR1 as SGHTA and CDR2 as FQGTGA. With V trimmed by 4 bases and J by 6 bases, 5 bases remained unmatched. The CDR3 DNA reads TGTGCCAGCAGCTCCCTAGGGACAGGGGATGGCTACACCTTC. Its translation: CASSSLGTGDGYTF.

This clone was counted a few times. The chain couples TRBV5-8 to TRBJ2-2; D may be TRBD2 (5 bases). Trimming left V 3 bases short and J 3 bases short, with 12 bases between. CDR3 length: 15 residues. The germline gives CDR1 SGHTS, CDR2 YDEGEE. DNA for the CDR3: TGTGCCAGCAGCTCCGGTTCGGGGTACACCGGGGAGCTGTTTTTT. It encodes CASSSGSGYTGELFF. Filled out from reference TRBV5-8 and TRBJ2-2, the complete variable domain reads EAGVTQSPTHLIKTRGQQATLRCSPISGHTSVYWYQQALGLGLQFLLWYDEGEERNRGNFPPRFSGRQFPNYSSELNVNALELEDSALYLCASSSGSGYTGELFFGEGSRLTVL.

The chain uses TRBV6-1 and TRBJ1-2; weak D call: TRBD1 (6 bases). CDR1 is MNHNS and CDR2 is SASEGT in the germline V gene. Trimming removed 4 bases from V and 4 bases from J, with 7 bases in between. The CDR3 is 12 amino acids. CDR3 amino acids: CASSGTAYGYTF. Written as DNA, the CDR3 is TGTGCCAGCAGTGGGACAGCCTATGGCTACACCTTC.

CDR3 sequence (DNA): TGTGCCAGCAGCCAGTTACAGGGCGCTGGAAACACCATATATTTT. The encoded protein is CASSQLQGAGNTIYF. This chain uses TRBV7-2 with TRBJ1-3; a weak D match, TRBD1 (6 bases). Germline CDR1 SGHTA, CDR2 FQGNSA. The CDR3 is 15 amino acids. V lost 5 bases, J lost 2 bases, and 13 bases lay in between.

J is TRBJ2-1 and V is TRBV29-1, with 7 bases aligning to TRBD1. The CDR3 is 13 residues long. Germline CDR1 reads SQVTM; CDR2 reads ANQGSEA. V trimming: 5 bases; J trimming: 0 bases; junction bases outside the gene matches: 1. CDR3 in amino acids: CSVRTGSYNEQFF. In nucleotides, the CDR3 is TGCAGCGTTAGGACAGGCTCCTACAATGAGCAGTTCTTC.

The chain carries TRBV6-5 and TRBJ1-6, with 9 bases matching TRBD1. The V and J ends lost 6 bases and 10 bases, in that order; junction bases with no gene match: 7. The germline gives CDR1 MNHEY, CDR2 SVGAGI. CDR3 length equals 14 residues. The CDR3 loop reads CASSSGTGPSPLHF. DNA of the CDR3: TGTGCCAGCAGCTCCGGGACAGGGCCCTCACCCCTCCACTTT.

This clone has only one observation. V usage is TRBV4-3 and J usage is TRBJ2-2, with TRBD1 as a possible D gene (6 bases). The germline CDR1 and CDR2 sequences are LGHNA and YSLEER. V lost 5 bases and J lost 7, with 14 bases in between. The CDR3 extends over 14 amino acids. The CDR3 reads CASSARTVIGELFF. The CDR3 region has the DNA TGCGCCAGCAGCGCCCGGACAGTCATCGGGGAGCTGTTTTTT.

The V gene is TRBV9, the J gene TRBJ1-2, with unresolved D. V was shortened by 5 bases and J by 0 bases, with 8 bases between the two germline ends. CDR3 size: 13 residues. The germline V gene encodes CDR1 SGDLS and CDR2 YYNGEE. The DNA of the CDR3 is TGTGCCAGCAGTTCCCAGGCTAACTATGGCTACACCTTC. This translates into CASSSQANYGYTF.

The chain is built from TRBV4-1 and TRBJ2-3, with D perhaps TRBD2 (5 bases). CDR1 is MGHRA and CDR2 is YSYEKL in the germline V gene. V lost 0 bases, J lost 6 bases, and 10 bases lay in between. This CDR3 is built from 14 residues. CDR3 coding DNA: TGCGCCAGCAGCCAAGATGAGGGTTTCGATACGCAGTATTTT. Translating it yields CASSQDEGFDTQYF.

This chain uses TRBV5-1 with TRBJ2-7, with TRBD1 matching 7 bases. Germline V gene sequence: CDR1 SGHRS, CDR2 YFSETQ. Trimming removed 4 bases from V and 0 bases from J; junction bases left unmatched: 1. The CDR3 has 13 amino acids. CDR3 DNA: TGCGCCAGCAGCGGGACAGACTCCTACGAGCAGTACTTC. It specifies CASSGTDSYEQYF. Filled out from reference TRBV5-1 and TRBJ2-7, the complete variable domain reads KAGVTQTPRYLIKTRGQQVTLSCSPISGHRSVSWYQQTPGQGLQFLFEYFSETQRNKGNFPGRFSGRQFSNSRSEMNVSTLELGDSALYLCASSGTDSYEQYFGPGTRLTVT.

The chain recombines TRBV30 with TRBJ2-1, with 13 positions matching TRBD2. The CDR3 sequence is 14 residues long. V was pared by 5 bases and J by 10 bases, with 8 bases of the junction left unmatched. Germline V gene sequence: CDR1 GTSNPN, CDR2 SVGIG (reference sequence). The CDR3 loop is CAWDRLAGGGEQFF. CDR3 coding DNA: TGTGCCTGGGATAGACTAGCGGGGGGAGGAGAGCAGTTCTTC. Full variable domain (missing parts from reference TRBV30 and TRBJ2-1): SQTIHQWPATLVQPVGSPLSLECTVEGTSNPNLYWYRQAAGRGLQLLFYSVGIGQISSEVPQNLSASRPQDRQFILSSKKLLLSDSGFYLCAWDRLAGGGEQFFGPGTRLTVL.

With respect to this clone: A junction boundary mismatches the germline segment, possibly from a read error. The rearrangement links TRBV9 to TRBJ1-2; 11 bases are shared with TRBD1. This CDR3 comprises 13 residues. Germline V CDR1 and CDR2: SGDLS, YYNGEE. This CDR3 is CASSVGDRGASVF. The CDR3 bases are TGTGCCAGCAGCGTAGGGGACAGGGGGGCCAGTGTCTTC.

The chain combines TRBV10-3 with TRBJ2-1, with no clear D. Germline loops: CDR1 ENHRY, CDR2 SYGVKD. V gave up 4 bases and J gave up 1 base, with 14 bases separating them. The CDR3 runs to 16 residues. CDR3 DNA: TGTGCCATCAGTGGGGCTGGTGGAAGTTCCTACAATGAGCAGTTCTTC. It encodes CAISGAGGSSYNEQFF.

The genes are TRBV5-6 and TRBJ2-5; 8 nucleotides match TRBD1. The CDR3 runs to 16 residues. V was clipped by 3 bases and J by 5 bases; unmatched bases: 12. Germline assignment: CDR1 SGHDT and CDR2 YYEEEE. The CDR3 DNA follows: TGTGCCAGCAGCTCTCGAGTACGCCAGGGGGCGGAGACCCAGTACTTC. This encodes CASSSRVRQGAETQYF.

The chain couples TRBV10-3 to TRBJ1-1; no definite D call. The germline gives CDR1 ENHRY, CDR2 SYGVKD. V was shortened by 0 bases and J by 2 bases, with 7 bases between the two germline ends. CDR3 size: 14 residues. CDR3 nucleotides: TGTGCCATCAGTGAGTCGAGGCTTAACACTGAAGCTTTCTTT. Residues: CAISESRLNTEAFF.

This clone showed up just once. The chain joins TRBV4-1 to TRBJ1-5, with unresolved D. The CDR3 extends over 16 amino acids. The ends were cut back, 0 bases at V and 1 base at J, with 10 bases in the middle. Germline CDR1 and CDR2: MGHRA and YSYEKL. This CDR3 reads CASSQEEGASNQPQHF. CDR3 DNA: TGCGCCAGCAGCCAAGAAGAGGGAGCAAGCAATCAGCCCCAGCATTTT.

The CDR3 bases are TGTGCCAGTAGTATAGATTCTTCCCCGACAAACGCCGGGGAGCTGTTTTTT. Protein sequence: CASSIDSSPTNAGELFF. The chain joins TRBV19 to TRBJ2-2; D ambiguous. The V and J ends lost 0 bases and 6 bases respectively, with 17 bases between them. Germline values: CDR1 LNHDA, CDR2 SQIVND (reference sequence). The CDR3 runs to 17 residues.

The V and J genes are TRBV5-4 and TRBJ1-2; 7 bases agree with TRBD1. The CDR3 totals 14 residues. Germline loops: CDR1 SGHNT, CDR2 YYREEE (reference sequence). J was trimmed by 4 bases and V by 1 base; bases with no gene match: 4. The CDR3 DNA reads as TGTGCCAGCAGCTTGAAGGGACAGTCCTATGGCTACACCTTC. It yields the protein CASSLKGQSYGYTF.

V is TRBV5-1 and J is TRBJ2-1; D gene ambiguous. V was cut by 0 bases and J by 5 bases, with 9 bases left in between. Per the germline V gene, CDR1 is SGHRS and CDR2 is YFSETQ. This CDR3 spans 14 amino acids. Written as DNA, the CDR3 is TGCGCCAGCAGCTTGGGCGGAACTAACAATGAGCAGTTCTTC. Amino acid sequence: CASSLGGTNNEQFF.

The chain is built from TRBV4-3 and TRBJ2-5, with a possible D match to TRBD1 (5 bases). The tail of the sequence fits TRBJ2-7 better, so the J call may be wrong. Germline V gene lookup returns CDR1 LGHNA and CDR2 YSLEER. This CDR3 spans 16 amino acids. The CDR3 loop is CASSQEWQGHSYEQYF. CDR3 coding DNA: TGCGCCAGCAGCCAAGAGTGGCAGGGCCACTCCTACGAGCAGTACTTC.

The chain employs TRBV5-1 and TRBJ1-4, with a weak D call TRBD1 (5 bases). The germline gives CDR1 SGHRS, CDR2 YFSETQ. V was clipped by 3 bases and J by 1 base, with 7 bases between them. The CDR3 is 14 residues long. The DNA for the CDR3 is TGCGCCAGCAGCTGGGGGGGAACTAATGAAAAACTGTTTTTT. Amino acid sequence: CASSWGGTNEKLFF.

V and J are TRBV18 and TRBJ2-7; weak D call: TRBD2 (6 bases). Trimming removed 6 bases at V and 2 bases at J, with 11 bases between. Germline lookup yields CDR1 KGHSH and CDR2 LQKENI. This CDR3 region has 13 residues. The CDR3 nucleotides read TGTGCCAGCTCGGTGGAGGGAGCCTACGAGCAGTACTTC. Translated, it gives CASSVEGAYEQYF.

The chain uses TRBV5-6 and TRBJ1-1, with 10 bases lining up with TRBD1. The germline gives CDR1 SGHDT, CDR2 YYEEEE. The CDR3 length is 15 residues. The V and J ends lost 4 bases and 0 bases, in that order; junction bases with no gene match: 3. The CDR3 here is CASSVGQGMNTEAFF. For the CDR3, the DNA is TGTGCCAGCAGCGTGGGACAGGGGATGAACACTGAAGCTTTCTTT.

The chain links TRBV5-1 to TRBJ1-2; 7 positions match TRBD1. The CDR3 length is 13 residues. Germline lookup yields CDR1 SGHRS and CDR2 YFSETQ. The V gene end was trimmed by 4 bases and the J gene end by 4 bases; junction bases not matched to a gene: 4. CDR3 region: CASSMDRSYGYTF. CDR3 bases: TGCGCCAGCAGCATGGACAGGAGCTATGGCTACACCTTC.